This passage covers 11 T cell receptor beta chains from one sample sequenced in a study of metastatic and nonmetastatic thyroid tumors. TCRdb re-called clones via MiXCR from the PCR reads. Here the sample spans roughly 93,000 clones, 9.5% to 15% being singletons. Treatment of any kind had been given to no patient before thyroid surgery. Material: blood. The receptors shown here come from a female donor with papillary thyroid cancer or a benign thyroid nodule (not recorded which). Some clones in this sample may be carry-over from other donors' samples.

This clone was counted ten times or more. The chain is built from TRBV20-1 and TRBJ2-7; perhaps TRBD2 as D (6 bases). This CDR3 contains 13 residues. CDR1 is DFQATT, CDR2 SNEGSKA, per germline (reference sequence). V was trimmed by 5 bases and J by 2 bases, leaving 13 bases between them. CDR3 loop: CSAAGTLTYEQYF. For the CDR3, the DNA is TGCAGTGCTGCCGGGACTCTTACCTACGAGCAGTACTTC.

This clone has a count of ten or more. The chain links TRBV3-1 to TRBJ2-5; D is ambiguous. CDR1 is LGHDT and CDR2 is YNNKEL in the germline V gene (reference sequence). V was trimmed by 5 bases and J by 1 base, leaving 11 bases between them. CDR3 length: 14 residues. CDR3 nucleotides: TGTGCCAGCAGCTCTCGACGGATCCAAGAGACCCAGTACTTC. Encoded protein: CASSSRRIQETQYF.

Ten or more counts support this clone. The same CDR3 also results from other DNA sequences found in this sample. This chain links TRBV2 with TRBJ1-1, with 7 bases fitting TRBD1. Germline loops: CDR1 SNHLY, CDR2 FYNNEI. The CDR3 extends over 14 amino acids. The trim removed 6 bases at V and 4 bases at J, leaving 8 bases unmatched. The CDR3 sequence: CASREQGPSTEAFF. Here the CDR3 DNA reads TGTGCCAGCAGGGAACAGGGGCCGAGCACTGAAGCTTTCTTT.

This clone was seen ten or more times. This chain links TRBV7-2 with TRBJ2-7, with 7 bases fitting TRBD1. Germline V gene sequence: CDR1 SGHTA, CDR2 FQGNSA. Trimming at V came to 2 bases and at J to 6 bases, leaving 4 bases not matched to a gene. This CDR3 is built from 13 residues. The CDR3 spells CASSLLQGVEQYF. CDR3 in DNA: TGTGCCAGCAGCTTACTCCAGGGGGTCGAGCAGTACTTC.

Many counts were recorded for this clone. V is TRBV18 and J is TRBJ1-2; 7 nucleotides line up with TRBD1. Germline V gene sequence: CDR1 KGHSH, CDR2 LQKENI. The CDR3 loop spans 17 amino acids. With V trimmed by 3 bases and J by 0 bases, 10 bases remained unmatched. The CDR3 sequence is CASSPSGAGGANYGYTF. The CDR3, as DNA: TGTGCCAGCTCACCCTCGGGGGCAGGGGGAGCTAACTATGGCTACACCTTC.

The chain couples TRBV5-1 to TRBJ2-7, with 14 bases lining up with TRBD2. In germline, CDR1 is SGHRS, CDR2 YFSETQ. Germline trimming cut 7 bases from V and 7 bases from J; bases unmatched to any gene: 22. The CDR3 is made up of 19 amino acids. CDR3 sequence (DNA): TGCGCCAGCTACCCCGCCCTATCGGGACTAGCGGGAGCCCCGGTTGAGCAGTACTTC. Amino acid sequence: CASYPALSGLAGAPVEQYF.

Concerning this clone: The same CDR3 is also encoded by other DNA sequences in this sample. The rearrangement joins TRBV20-1 to TRBJ2-7, with D possibly TRBD2 on 5 matching bases. In germline, CDR1 is DFQATT, CDR2 SNEGSKA (reference sequence). The CDR3 sequence is 13 residues long. The V gene lost 1 base and the J gene lost 4 bases, with 11 bases spanning the gap. The CDR3, as DNA: TGCAGTGCTAGAGGCCTAGCCGGGTACGAGCAGTACTTC. Encoded protein: CSARGLAGYEQYF.

Ten or more counts support this clone. CDR3 in amino acids: CATSEHEGQPSSYNEQFF. Written as DNA, the CDR3 is TGTGCCACCAGTGAACACGAAGGACAGCCGAGCTCCTACAATGAGCAGTTCTTC. The chain couples TRBV24-1 to TRBJ2-1; D possibly corresponds to TRBD1 (6 bases). Germline V gene data show CDR1 as KGHDR and CDR2 as SFDVKD. CDR3 length: 18 amino acids. V gave up 4 bases and J gave up 0 bases, with 18 bases separating them.

This clone was seen repeatedly, ten times or more. This sequence joins TRBV12-3 or TRBV12-4 and TRBJ2-2; 9 nucleotides agree with TRBD1. This CDR3 is built from 14 residues. V gave up 3 bases and J gave up 4 bases; unmatched junction bases: 0. CDR3 DNA sequence: TGTGCCAGCAGTTTGACAGGGGGCACCGGGGAGCTGTTTTTT. It is translated as CASSLTGGTGELFF.

This clone was detected a few times. A read error may explain this, as a much larger clone is one base away. V usage is TRBV24-1 and J usage is TRBJ1-2; D is possibly TRBD1 (5 bases). V was pared by 5 bases and J by 6 bases, with 12 bases between. The CDR3 runs to 13 residues. Germline V gives CDR1 KGHDR, CDR2 SFDVKD. CDR3 nucleotide sequence: TGTGCCACCAGTGGACCAGGGACGGATGGCTACACCTTC. Translating gives CATSGPGTDGYTF.

This clone was counted between two and nine times. A read error may explain this, as a much larger clone is one base away. Other DNA sequences in this sample translate to the same CDR3. The chain has TRBV4-3 and TRBJ2-1; no clear D gene. The ends were cut back, 4 bases at V and 9 bases at J, with 19 bases in the middle. CDR1 is LGHNA and CDR2 is YSLEER in the germline V gene. The CDR3 sequence is 15 residues long. Here the CDR3 reads CASSRGSGEVSEQFF. CDR3 in DNA: TGCGCCAGCAGCCGCGGATCGGGTGAAGTCAGTGAGCAGTTCTTC.